This entry lists 13 T cell receptor beta chains sequenced from one sample in a study of T cells in Graves' hyperthyroidism and ophthalmopathy. RNA transcripts provided the source from which TCR beta CDR3 regions were amplified. Researchers ran a first-round RT-PCR on the TCR CDR3 using the HTBI primer set. TCRdb passed the multiplex PCR reads through MiXCR, listing each CDR3 protein once. Of a few hundred thousand distinct CDR3 sequences listed, about a sixth are singletons. The specimen was blood. The receptors shown here come from a woman aged 45-59 years with Graves' hyperthyroidism.

There are many counts of this clonotype. This sequence joins TRBV28 and TRBJ2-7; 8 nucleotides match TRBD1. Germline loops: CDR1 MDHEN, CDR2 SYDVKM. V was pared by 2 bases and J by 4 bases, with 7 bases of the junction left unmatched. The CDR3 is made up of 15 amino acids. CDR3 sequence reads: CASSLRATGGYEQYF. CDR3 DNA: TGTGCCAGCAGTTTACGGGCCACAGGGGGGTACGAGCAGTACTTC.

This clonotype was seen repeatedly, ten times or more. The chain combines TRBV20-1 with TRBJ1-1; 8 nucleotides match TRBD1. In germline, CDR1 is DFQATT, CDR2 SNEGSKA (reference sequence). The CDR3 is made up of 15 amino acids. V lost 0 bases and J lost 5; bases outside the gene matches: 8. The DNA for the CDR3 is TGCAGTGCTAGAGATTATCGACAGGGGAGGACTGAAGCTTTCTTT. It specifies CSARDYRQGRTEAFF.

This clonotype was seen only a few times. The chain links TRBV7-9 to TRBJ1-2; D may be TRBD1 (5 bases). Germline CDR1 is SEHNR and CDR2 is FQNEAQ (reference sequence). The CDR3 runs 14 residues. V lost 5 bases and J lost 2, with 12 bases in between. In DNA, the CDR3 is TGTGCCAGCAGCGGCCGGGACGTAAACTATGGCTACACCTTC. Amino acids: CASSGRDVNYGYTF.

This clonotype came up many times. V and J are TRBV28 and TRBJ1-1, with unresolved D. The CDR3 covers 14 residues. Germline CDR1 and CDR2: MDHEN and SYDVKM. V dropped 5 bases and J dropped 8 bases, with 18 bases sitting between them. CDR3 sequence: CASSTSFPPSEAFF. The CDR3 nucleotides are TGTGCCAGCAGTACATCTTTTCCACCCTCCGAAGCTTTCTTT.

This clonotype occurred many times. This chain connects TRBV18 to TRBJ2-3; TRBD2 aligns across 7 bases. V gave up 1 base and J gave up 1 base; unmatched junction bases: 2. The CDR3 runs to 15 residues. Germline assignment: CDR1 KGHSH and CDR2 LQKENI. The CDR3 DNA is TGTGCCAGCTCACCACAGCGGGGAGGCACAGATACGCAGTATTTT. It specifies CASSPQRGGTDTQYF.

This chain connects TRBV5-1 to TRBJ2-1, with 13 positions matching TRBD2. CDR1 and CDR2 from the germline V gene are SGHRS and YFSETQ. This CDR3 comprises 16 residues. V lost 4 bases, J lost 5 bases, and 6 bases stayed unmatched. The CDR3 region is CASSLPGLAGNNEQFF. The CDR3 bases are TGCGCCAGCAGCCTGCCGGGACTAGCGGGAAACAATGAGCAGTTCTTC.

The rearrangement uses TRBV7-8 and TRBJ1-1; 7 positions match TRBD1. Germline CDR1 reads SGHVS; CDR2 reads FQNEAQ. This CDR3 has 14 residues. J was trimmed by 5 bases and V by 6 bases; bases with no gene match: 9. The chain's CDR3 is CASRQTGLETEAFF. The DNA of the CDR3 is TGTGCCAGCAGACAGACAGGGCTGGAGACTGAAGCTTTCTTT.

This chain connects TRBV28 to TRBJ2-4, with TRBD2 matching 8 bases. Germline V gene lookup returns CDR1 MDHEN and CDR2 SYDVKM. The CDR3 is 16 residues long. J lost 0 bases, V lost 9 bases, and 10 bases had no gene match. Written as DNA, the CDR3 is TGTGCCAGTATCCGGGGGGGGTTACTAGCCAAAAACATTCAGTACTTC. It encodes CASIRGGLLAKNIQYF.

This clonotype was found a few times. This rearrangement joins TRBV9 to TRBJ1-3; no clear D. The CDR3 is 14 amino acids. CDR1 and CDR2 (germline): SGDLS, YYNGEE. V lost 0 bases, J lost 10 bases, and 14 bases lay in between. The CDR3 is CASSVEGEGSTIYF. DNA for the CDR3: TGTGCCAGCAGCGTAGAGGGTGAAGGGAGTACCATATATTTT.

This clonotype was counted ten times or more. The chain recombines TRBV14 with TRBJ2-1; 13 nucleotides align to TRBD2. The V gene's germline CDR1 is SGHDN and CDR2 FVKESK. This CDR3 is built from 17 residues. V dropped 2 bases and J dropped 12; count of bases not matched to a gene: 13. The chain's CDR3 is CASSQTVGLAGLVGQFF. The CDR3 nucleotides read TGTGCCAGCAGCCAAACTGTGGGACTAGCGGGACTTGTAGGGCAGTTCTTC.

This clonotype was seen ten or more times. The chain employs TRBV28 and TRBJ1-2, with D perhaps matching TRBD1 (5 bases). This CDR3 contains 13 residues. Germline values: CDR1 MDHEN, CDR2 SYDVKM. Trimming shortened V by 6 bases and J by 2 bases, and 10 bases separated the two germline ends. The CDR3 DNA reads as TGTGCCAGCAGGGGGCAACCGAACTATGGCTACACCTTC. Encoded protein: CASRGQPNYGYTF.

The chain combines TRBV6-1 with TRBJ1-1; no definite D call. The CDR3 length is 11 residues. V lost 1 base and J lost 10, with 7 bases in between. Germline loops: CDR1 MNHNS, CDR2 SASEGT. The CDR3 coding sequence is TGTGCCAGCAGTGAAGTGGAGGGAGCTTTCTTT. Its protein is CASSEVEGAFF.

In this sample, this clonotype turned up a few times. This chain links TRBV5-1 with TRBJ1-1; 12 bases are shared with TRBD1. The V gene's germline CDR1 is SGHRS and CDR2 YFSETQ. This CDR3 region has 17 residues. V trimming: 1 base; J trimming: 4 bases; junction bases outside the gene matches: 8. DNA of the CDR3: TGCGCCAGCAGCTTGACCGGGACAGGGGGCATGGGCACTGAAGCTTTCTTT. It specifies CASSLTGTGGMGTEAFF.